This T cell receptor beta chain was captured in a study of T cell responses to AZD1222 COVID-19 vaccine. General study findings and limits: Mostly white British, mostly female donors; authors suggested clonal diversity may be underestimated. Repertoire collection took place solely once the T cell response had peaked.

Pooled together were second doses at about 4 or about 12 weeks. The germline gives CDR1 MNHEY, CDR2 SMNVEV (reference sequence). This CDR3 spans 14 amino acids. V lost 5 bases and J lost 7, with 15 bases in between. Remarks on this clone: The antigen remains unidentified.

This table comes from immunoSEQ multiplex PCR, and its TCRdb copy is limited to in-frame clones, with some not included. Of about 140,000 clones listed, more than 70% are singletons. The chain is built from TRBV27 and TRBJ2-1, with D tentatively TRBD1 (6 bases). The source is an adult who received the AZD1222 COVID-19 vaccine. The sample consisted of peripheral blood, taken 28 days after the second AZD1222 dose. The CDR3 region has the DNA TGTGCCAGCAGTATCCGACAGGTAGCGAATGAGCAGTTCTTC. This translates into CASSIRQVANEQFF.